Below, 23 T cell receptor beta chains from the same sample are listed, as sequenced in a study of blood T cell repertoires in COVID-19. Sequencing used immunoSEQ multiplex PCR; TCRdb keeps in-frame clones, though not all of them. The sample holds nearly 350,000 clones, more than 70% seen once. Sequencing input: peripheral blood. The receptors stem from a young man with active or convalescent COVID-19.

To note about this clone: This sample includes further DNA sequences coding for the same CDR3. This chain connects TRBV7-2 to TRBJ1-1, with D perhaps TRBD1 (5 bases). Germline loops: CDR1 SGHTA, CDR2 FQGNSA. The germline V and J ends were trimmed by 0 bases and 1 base, with 6 bases remaining between them. This CDR3 has 14 amino acids. The CDR3, as DNA: TGTGCCAGCAGCTTAGCGGGGGGGAACACTGAAGCTTTCTTT. As protein: CASSLAGGNTEAFF. The full variable domain, rest sourced from reference TRBV7-2 and TRBJ1-1, is GAGVSQSPSNKVTEKGKDVELRCDPISGHTALYWYRQSLGQGLEFLIYFQGNSAPDKSGLPSDRFSAERTGGSVSTLTIQRTQQEDSAVYLCASSLAGGNTEAFFGQGTRLTVV.

The V gene is TRBV11-3, the J gene TRBJ2-3; D is ambiguous. The CDR3 consists of 11 residues. Trimming took off 4 bases at V and 5 bases at J, with 4 bases between the two ends. The germline CDR1 and CDR2 sequences are SGHNT and YENEEA. The CDR3 protein is CASSSGDTQYF. The CDR3 coding sequence is TGTGCCAGCAGCTCCGGAGATACGCAGTATTTT.

Here the CDR3 reads CASIISSQGYNSPLHF. The CDR3 DNA reads TGTGCCAGCATCATCTCGTCCCAGGGCTATAATTCACCCCTCCACTTT. The chain employs TRBV28 and TRBJ1-6; D perhaps matches TRBD1 (5 bases). The CDR3 sequence is 16 residues long. V was trimmed by 7 bases and J by 3 bases, leaving 16 bases between them. CDR1 and CDR2 from the germline V gene are MDHEN and SYDVKM.

This chain uses TRBV9 with TRBJ1-5; unclear D gene. This CDR3 is built from 15 residues. In germline, CDR1 is SGDLS, CDR2 YYNGEE. The V and J ends lost 4 bases and 7 bases respectively, with 18 bases between them. Here the CDR3 DNA reads TGTGCCAGCAGCACCCGTGGGGAGGTGGGCCAGCCCCAGCATTTT. It translates to CASSTRGEVGQPQHF.

J is TRBJ2-7 and V is TRBV14; TRBD2 is a possible D gene (5 bases). V lost 0 bases and J lost 2, with 8 bases in between. The CDR3 has 14 amino acids. Germline CDR1 reads SGHDN; CDR2 reads FVKESK. CDR3 amino acids: CASSQDWRPYEQYF. CDR3 sequence (DNA): TGTGCCAGCAGCCAAGATTGGAGGCCCTACGAGCAGTACTTC.

This clone was counted ten times or more. The chain is built from TRBV6-4 and TRBJ2-1; tentatively, D is TRBD2 (5 bases). CDR1 is MRHNA and CDR2 is SNTAGT in the germline V gene. The CDR3 loop spans 13 amino acids. V was shortened by 2 bases and J by 3 bases, with 5 bases between the two germline ends. The CDR3 nucleotides read TGTGCCAGCAGTGACCGGGACTACAATGAGCAGTTCTTC. Its translation: CASSDRDYNEQFF.

The chain uses TRBV2 and TRBJ2-2; D unresolved. Trimming removed 3 bases from V and 3 bases from J, with 11 bases in between. This CDR3 has 15 residues. Per germline, CDR1 SNHLY and CDR2 FYNNEI. The CDR3 DNA follows: TGTGCCAGCAGTGAGGATCTAGTGTACACCGGGGAGCTGTTTTTT. Translation gives CASSEDLVYTGELFF.

CDR3 sequence (DNA): TGTGCCAGCAGTTCTGGAGGAAGGTACGAGCAGTACTTC. Amino acids: CASSSGGRYEQYF. The gene calls are TRBV28 and TRBJ2-7; D perhaps matches TRBD2 (5 bases). Germline assignment: CDR1 MDHEN and CDR2 SYDVKM. The length of the CDR3 is 13 residues. The V and J ends lost 4 bases and 4 bases respectively, with 11 bases between them.

This clone was observed once. Other DNA sequences in this specimen translate into the identical CDR3. V gene TRBV19 combines with J gene TRBJ1-1; D gene unclear. The V end lost 4 bases, the J end lost 2 bases, and 8 bases lay between the germline ends. CDR3 length equals 13 residues. Germline V gene sequence: CDR1 LNHDA, CDR2 SQIVND (reference sequence). The CDR3 nucleotides are TGTGCCAGTAGTACCCGGGTTAACACTGAAGCTTTCTTT. Its protein product is CASSTRVNTEAFF.

This chain uses TRBV19 with TRBJ1-1, with D perhaps matching TRBD1 (5 bases). The CDR3 sequence is 15 residues long. Germline lookup yields CDR1 LNHDA and CDR2 SQIVND (reference sequence). The V gene lost 1 base and the J gene lost 4 bases, with 13 bases spanning the gap. The CDR3 spells CASSIGGGRGTEAFF. CDR3 nucleotides: TGTGCCAGTAGTATAGGTGGAGGGAGGGGCACTGAAGCTTTCTTT.

The rearrangement uses TRBV24-1 and TRBJ1-6; D is unclear. Trimming removed 1 base from V and 1 base from J, with 13 bases in between. CDR1 is KGHDR and CDR2 is SFDVKD in the germline V gene. CDR3 length: 18 amino acids. As DNA, the CDR3 is TGTGCCACCAGTGATTTCCTAAAGCGGGAATCCTATAATTCACCCCTCCACTTT. The encoded protein is CATSDFLKRESYNSPLHF.

There are a few counts of this clone. V gene TRBV27 combines with J gene TRBJ1-5; 10 bases line up with TRBD1. CDR3 length: 18 residues. V lost 3 bases to trimming and J lost 6 bases; unmatched junction nucleotides: 14. The germline V gene has CDR1 MNHEY and CDR2 SMNVEV (reference sequence). CDR3 amino acids: CASSLVAPQTGGGQPQHF. The CDR3 nucleotides read TGTGCCAGCAGTTTGGTGGCCCCTCAGACAGGGGGCGGTCAGCCCCAGCATTTT.

The chain joins TRBV15 to TRBJ2-3, with 11 bases lining up with TRBD2. The V gene's germline CDR1 is LNHNV and CDR2 YYDKDF (reference sequence). This CDR3 comprises 16 residues. V shed 1 base, J shed 2 bases, and the junction held 2 bases outside the gene matches. The CDR3 sequence: CATSRVAGGPTDTQYF. The CDR3 DNA sequence: TGTGCCACCAGCAGAGTAGCGGGAGGGCCCACAGATACGCAGTATTTT.

This chain joins TRBV7-8 and TRBJ2-1; 10 bases map to TRBD2. From germline, CDR1 is SGHVS and CDR2 FQNEAQ. The CDR3 covers 15 residues. V trimming: 5 bases; J trimming: 3 bases; junction bases outside the gene matches: 4. Written as DNA, the CDR3 is TGTGCCAGCAGCCGAGCGGGAGGGGGCTACAATGAGCAGTTCTTC. It is translated as CASSRAGGGYNEQFF.

This chain joins TRBV11-3 and TRBJ2-1; 8 bases fit TRBD2. The ends lost 4 bases at V and 6 bases at J; junction bases unmatched: 8. This CDR3 is 15 amino acids long. Germline lookup yields CDR1 SGHNT and CDR2 YENEEA. The chain's CDR3 is CASSSRAGARNEQFF. The CDR3 coding sequence is TGTGCCAGCAGCTCACGAGCGGGGGCCCGCAATGAGCAGTTCTTC.

This clone was recorded only once. The gene calls are TRBV30 and TRBJ2-2, with 12 bases identical to TRBD2. V was clipped by 7 bases and J by 5 bases; unmatched bases: 17. Germline V gene lookup returns CDR1 GTSNPN and CDR2 SVGIG (reference sequence). The CDR3 extends over 18 amino acids. This CDR3 is CASQGTSGGRGVTGELFF. The DNA of the CDR3 is TGTGCCTCCCAGGGAACTAGCGGGGGGCGGGGTGTTACCGGGGAGCTGTTTTTT. Full variable domain (remainder filled in from reference TRBV30 and TRBJ2-2): SQTIHQWPATLVQPVGSPLSLECTVEGTSNPNLYWYRQAAGRGLQLLFYSVGIGQISSEVPQNLSASRPQDRQFILSSKKLLLSDSGFYLCASQGTSGGRGVTGELFFGEGSRLTVL.

J is TRBJ2-3 and V is TRBV5-5; D is perhaps TRBD1 (6 bases). V dropped 0 bases and J dropped 0 bases, with 8 bases sitting between them. CDR3 length: 15 amino acids. In germline, CDR1 is SGHKS, CDR2 YYEKEE (reference sequence). CDR3 in amino acids: CASSLGDTSTDTQYF. The CDR3 region has the DNA TGTGCCAGCAGCTTGGGGGACACCAGCACAGATACGCAGTATTTT.

The J gene is TRBJ1-3, the V gene TRBV6-6; tentatively, D is TRBD1 (5 bases). CDR1 and CDR2 from the germline V gene are MNHNY and SVGAGI (reference sequence). There are 15 residues in the CDR3. Deletions cut 5 bases from V and 3 bases from J, with 14 bases between. The DNA for the CDR3 is TGTGCCAGCAGTCCGTCAGGGAGGATTGGAAACACCATATATTTT. Translating gives CASSPSGRIGNTIYF.

The chain joins TRBV19 to TRBJ2-7; 9 bases map to TRBD1. V lost 3 bases, J lost 5 bases, and 5 bases stayed unmatched. This CDR3 is 14 amino acids long. Germline V gene data show CDR1 as LNHDA and CDR2 as SQIVND (reference sequence). CDR3 region: CASSMRGTGNEQYF. The CDR3 coding sequence is TGTGCCAGTAGTATGAGGGGGACAGGGAACGAGCAGTACTTC.

The CDR3 reads CASSLGGTNEKLFF. CDR3 DNA sequence: TGTGCCAGCAGCTTGGGGGGAACTAATGAAAAACTGTTTTTT. V and J are TRBV11-2 and TRBJ1-4; D might be TRBD1 (5 bases). The CDR3 has 14 residues. In germline, CDR1 is SGHAT, CDR2 FQNNGV. V was shortened by 3 bases and J by 1 base, with 6 bases between the two germline ends.

V gene TRBV19 combines with J gene TRBJ1-6; tentative D call: TRBD1 (5 bases). There are 14 residues in the CDR3. The germline V gene has CDR1 LNHDA and CDR2 SQIVND (reference sequence). V was cut by 6 bases and J by 9 bases, with 15 bases left in between. The CDR3 region has the DNA TGTGCCAGTAGAAATGCAACAACAGGTTCACCCCTCCACTTT. Encoded protein: CASRNATTGSPLHF.

This chain connects TRBV29-1 to TRBJ1-5, with no clear D. V was pared by 6 bases and J by 6 bases, with 3 bases between. Germline CDR1 reads SQVTM; CDR2 reads ANQGSEA. The CDR3 runs 9 residues. The CDR3 DNA follows: TGCAGCGTCCGTCAGCCCCAGCATTTT. Translation gives CSVRQPQHF.

This chain uses TRBV19 with TRBJ2-2; D call uncertain. The V end was cut by 3 bases, the J end by 4 bases, with 9 bases between. Germline CDR1 is LNHDA and CDR2 is SQIVND (reference sequence). The CDR3 totals 14 residues. CDR3 DNA: TGTGCCAGTAGTATCGCATGGAGCACCGGGGAGCTGTTTTTT. Amino acids: CASSIAWSTGELFF.